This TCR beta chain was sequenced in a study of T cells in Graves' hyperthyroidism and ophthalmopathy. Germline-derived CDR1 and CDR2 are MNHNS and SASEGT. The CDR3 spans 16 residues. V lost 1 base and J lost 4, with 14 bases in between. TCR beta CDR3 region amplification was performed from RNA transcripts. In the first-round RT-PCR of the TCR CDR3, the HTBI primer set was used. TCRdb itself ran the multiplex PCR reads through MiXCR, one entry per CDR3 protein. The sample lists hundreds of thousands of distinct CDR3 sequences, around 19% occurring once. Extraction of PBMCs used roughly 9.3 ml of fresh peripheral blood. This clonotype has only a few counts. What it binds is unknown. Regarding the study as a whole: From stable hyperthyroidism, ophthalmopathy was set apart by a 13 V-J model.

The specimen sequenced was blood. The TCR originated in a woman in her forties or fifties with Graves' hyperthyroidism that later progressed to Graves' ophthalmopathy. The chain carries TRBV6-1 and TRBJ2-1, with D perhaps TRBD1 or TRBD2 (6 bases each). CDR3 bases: TGTGCCAGCAGTGAAGTCCCCCGGGGGACATACAATGAGCAGTTCTTC. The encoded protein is CASSEVPRGTYNEQFF.